This T cell receptor beta chain was documented in a study of blood T cell repertoires in COVID-19. At the level of the study: T cells, B-cell-depleted T cells, or PBMCs supplied cDNA or gDNA.

Per the original methods: Estimated nucleated cell counts came from reference gene primer amplification. Using immunoSEQ multiplex PCR, the repertoire was profiled, and TCRdb retains in-frame clones only, with some absent. From that table come the V and J calls and clone size; the DNA was used to work out D and trimming. The sample shows about 66,000 clones, over 75% of them seen only once. This CDR3 spans 15 amino acids. Per the germline V gene, CDR1 is SGHRS and CDR2 is YFSETQ. After removal of 2 bases from V and 7 bases from J, the junction contained 5 bases not matched to a gene. The receptor comes from a man in his 70s with acute or convalescent COVID-19. Sequenced material: peripheral blood. This chain links TRBV5-1 with TRBJ2-1; 11 bases match TRBD1. The CDR3 nucleotides read TGCGCCAGCAGCTTTGGACAGGGGGCTCAAAATGAGCAGTTCTTC. This sequence encodes CASSFGQGAQNEQFF.